This T cell receptor beta chain is from a study of identical twins. Overall study findings and caveats: Insertions ran lower in abundant cord blood beta clonotypes, though not in memory repertoires.

Details on this clonotype: Its antigen is unknown.

Healthy Caucasians alone served as donors. The V gene's germline CDR1 is ENHRY and CDR2 SYGVKD. This CDR3 is built from 12 residues. Trimming stripped 2 bases from V and 6 bases from J, with 8 bases between. Template switching (which added a universal primer site) was used, and cDNA carried unique molecular identifiers. One entry per CDR3 protein results from TCRdb running MiXCR on the 5' RACE reads. This sample has about 890,000 distinct CDR3 sequences; 9% to 15% occur once, and the top ten carry around 1.6%. These data were also filed under a second study, of yellow fever vaccine responses in identical twins.

Sequences were obtained from PBMCs. The chain has TRBV10-3 and TRBJ2-7; no clear D. This sequence was found in a woman under 30 in good health. The CDR3 DNA is TGTGCCATCAGTGAGCTCTTCGGCGAGCAGTACTTC. Protein sequence: CAISELFGEQYF.